This T cell receptor beta chain emerged from a study of T cell clonotyping in hematopoietic cell transplantation. Study-level background: Pretransplant recipient samples were taken after cytoreduction.

The time point: recipient sample about 28 days before transplant, after cytoreduction. Findings of the study overall: Without cell sorting, CD4 versus CD8 contributions remain unresolved. After transplant, recipient diversity fell while pathologically expanded clonotypes grew through day 180.

This CDR3 has 15 residues. Per the germline V gene, CDR1 is SGHAT and CDR2 is FQNNGV. Trimming took off 2 bases at V and 3 bases at J, with 10 bases between the two ends. Regarding this clone: The antigen remains unidentified.

Method: immunoSEQ multiplex PCR; TCRdb's copy keeps in-frame clones and lacks some. The sample yields about 14,000 clones, around 80% seen once. The specimen comprised peripheral blood mononuclear cells, sampled before stem cell transplant. The chain has TRBV11-2 and TRBJ2-2, with D unclear. The TCR sequence derives from a man aged 60-69 years with acute myeloid leukemia. Some clones in this sample may be carry-over from other donors' samples. The CDR3 protein is CASSLSIRYTGELFF. CDR3 coding DNA: TGTGCCAGCAGCTTATCAATACGGTACACCGGGGAGCTGTTTTTT.